The 18 T cell receptor beta chains below come from one sample, sequenced in a study of technical replicates of blood from several donors (dated by TCRdb to the late 2010s). The library was obtained by the immunoSEQ multiplex PCR assay. TCRdb took this table from immuneACCESS and kept in-frame rearrangements with V and J called. Such tables lack part of the clones; where checked against another copy, unresolved V genes explain under half of the gap, and the rest is unexplained. Present in this sample are about 50,000 clones, 80% to 95% of which were seen just once. 3% to 5% of the sample is taken by the ten largest. The sample consisted of PBMCs. The receptors here all came from a human donor in good health. Some clones in this sample may be carry-over from other donors' samples.

This clone occurred once. The genes are TRBV14 and TRBJ1-2, with D unresolved. This CDR3 contains 13 residues. The germline gives CDR1 SGHDN, CDR2 FVKESK. V was cut by 4 bases and J by 8 bases, with 14 bases left in between. The CDR3 DNA reads TGTGCCAGCAGCCCCACCTTCTATTCCGGCTACACCTTC. Its protein is CASSPTFYSGYTF.

The V and J genes are TRBV10-3 and TRBJ2-1; 10 bases align to TRBD2. In germline, CDR1 is ENHRY, CDR2 SYGVKD. V shed 6 bases, J shed 7 bases, and the junction held 12 bases outside the gene matches. This CDR3 comprises 16 residues. Here the CDR3 DNA reads TGTGCCATCAGCCGAGGGGGGAGCGGGGGGGCGAATGAGCAGTTCTTC. Its translation: CAISRGGSGGANEQFF.

The chain couples TRBV6-1 to TRBJ1-3, with D unclear. Germline V gives CDR1 MNHNS, CDR2 SASEGT. This CDR3 comprises 14 residues. V was pared by 2 bases and J by 8 bases, with 13 bases between. The CDR3, as DNA: TGTGCCAGCAGTGAATCGTATTCGGGGTACACCATATATTTT. It yields the protein CASSESYSGYTIYF.

This chain uses TRBV5-4 with TRBJ2-3; D not resolved. V was trimmed by 3 bases and J by 9 bases, leaving 11 bases between them. This CDR3 has 12 residues. CDR1 and CDR2 from the germline V gene are SGHNT and YYREEE (reference sequence). In DNA form, the CDR3 reads TGTGCCAGCAGCTCCGATTCGAGAACGCAGTATTTT. Residues: CASSSDSRTQYF.

The genes are TRBV4-2 and TRBJ2-7; D is uncertain. V dropped 0 bases and J dropped 0 bases, with 12 bases sitting between them. Germline values: CDR1 LGHNA, CDR2 YNFKEQ. The CDR3 length is 16 residues. The chain's CDR3 is CASSQDRGRPSYEQYF. DNA for the CDR3: TGTGCCAGCAGCCAAGATCGAGGCAGACCCTCCTACGAGCAGTACTTC.

This clone was detected only a few times. The genes are TRBV4-2 and TRBJ2-1; 7 nucleotides agree with TRBD2. Germline V gene data show CDR1 as LGHNA and CDR2 as YNFKEQ. The CDR3 has 12 residues. The J segment lost 10 bases and the V segment lost 4 bases, leaving 4 bases of the junction unmatched. The CDR3 nucleotides are TGTGCCAGCAGCCCAAACGGGAGGGAGCAGTTCTTC. It translates to CASSPNGREQFF.

Of note for this clone: Compared with germline, one end of the junction differs, possibly owing to a read error. The rearrangement joins TRBV9 to TRBJ2-3; 10 nucleotides match TRBD2. CDR1 and CDR2 from the germline V gene are SGDLS and YYNGEE. The CDR3 runs 15 residues. This CDR3 is CASTVGLAGTDTQYF. In nucleotides, the CDR3 is TGTGCCAGCACCGTAGGACTAGCGGGCACAGATACGCAGTATTTT.

The rearrangement uses TRBV4-3 and TRBJ2-3; TRBD2 aligns across 9 bases. V gave up 0 bases and J gave up 7 bases; unmatched junction bases: 5. The germline gives CDR1 LGHNA, CDR2 YSLEER. The CDR3 runs 15 residues. CDR3 DNA: TGCGCCAGCAGCCAAGACGGCGGGAGGGCCAATACGCAGTATTTT. Protein sequence: CASSQDGGRANTQYF.

J is TRBJ1-6 and V is TRBV2; no reliable D call. Trimming removed 4 bases at V and 5 bases at J, with 9 bases between. From germline, CDR1 is SNHLY and CDR2 FYNNEI. The CDR3 length is 14 residues. The CDR3 sequence is CASSAGFDNSPLHF. The CDR3 nucleotides read TGTGCCAGCAGTGCGGGGTTCGATAATTCACCCCTCCACTTT.

The rearrangement links TRBV4-1 to TRBJ2-7, with D perhaps matching TRBD1 (5 bases). CDR3 length: 14 amino acids. From germline, CDR1 is MGHRA and CDR2 YSYEKL. The V end was cut by 1 base, the J end by 1 base, with 8 bases between. The CDR3 sequence is CASSQGAGSYEQYF. CDR3 bases: TGCGCCAGCAGCCAAGGGGCAGGGTCCTACGAGCAGTACTTC.

This chain links TRBV6-5 with TRBJ2-7, with TRBD2 matching over 8 bases. Losses at the gene ends were 0 bases for V and 3 bases for J; bases not matched to a gene: 4. Germline V lookup: CDR1 MNHEY, CDR2 SVGAGI. The CDR3 loop spans 15 amino acids. In DNA, the CDR3 is TGTGCCAGCAGTTACTCAGCGGGGGACCTCTACGAGCAGTACTTC. It is translated as CASSYSAGDLYEQYF.

The chain uses TRBV6-5 and TRBJ2-1; the D gene is possibly TRBD2 (5 bases). This CDR3 has 12 residues. Germline V CDR1 and CDR2: MNHEY, SVGAGI. Between the trimmed V and J ends, which lost 8 bases and 9 bases, there was a span of 14 bases. CDR3 in amino acids: CASFDRSGEQFF. CDR3 nucleotide sequence: TGTGCCAGCTTTGACCGGAGCGGTGAGCAGTTCTTC.

The chain couples TRBV2 to TRBJ1-2; D is unresolved. Trimming removed 6 bases from V and 4 bases from J, with 12 bases in between. Germline CDR1 is SNHLY and CDR2 is FYNNEI. This CDR3 contains 13 residues. The CDR3 bases are TGTGCCAGCAGGACGAGGAGATCCTATGGCTACACCTTC. Protein sequence: CASRTRRSYGYTF.

The V and J genes are TRBV7-2 and TRBJ1-6, with 7 bases fitting TRBD1. The CDR3 spans 15 residues. Trimming took 1 base from V and 4 from J; bases not matched to a gene: 1. In germline, CDR1 is SGHTA, CDR2 FQGNSA. CDR3 DNA sequence: TGTGCCAGCAGCTTAGAACAGGGGTATAATTCACCCCTCCACTTT. Protein: CASSLEQGYNSPLHF.

The CDR3 here is CATSRDRLTGSLGSPLHF. The DNA for the CDR3 is TGTGCCACCAGCAGAGATAGGTTAACAGGATCCTTGGGTTCACCCCTCCACTTT. The chain joins TRBV15 to TRBJ1-6, with D tentatively TRBD1 (5 bases). The CDR3 covers 18 residues. Trimming shortened V by 0 bases and J by 9 bases, and 21 bases separated the two germline ends. Germline assignment: CDR1 LNHNV and CDR2 YYDKDF (reference sequence).

The rearrangement joins TRBV7-2 to TRBJ2-5; possibly TRBD1 for D (5 bases). V lost 8 bases, J lost 1 base, and 14 bases lay in between. Looked up from germline, CDR1 is SGHTA and CDR2 is FQGNSA. The CDR3 contains 14 residues. The CDR3 region has the DNA TGTGCCAGCCAGAGTGGGGCTGGCCAAGAGACCCAGTACTTC. Its protein is CASQSGAGQETQYF.

The chain recombines TRBV10-3 with TRBJ2-7; a weak D match, TRBD1 (6 bases). CDR3 length equals 16 residues. From germline, CDR1 is ENHRY and CDR2 SYGVKD. The ends were cut back, 6 bases at V and 7 bases at J, with 25 bases in the middle. The CDR3, as DNA: TGTGCCATCAGGCGGTCCCAGCTGGACAGCCAACGGGAGCAGTACTTC. The encoded protein is CAIRRSQLDSQREQYF.

The V gene is TRBV7-2, the J gene TRBJ1-1; D may be TRBD1 (5 bases). Between the trimmed V and J ends, which lost 2 bases and 0 bases, there was a span of 10 bases. The germline gives CDR1 SGHTA, CDR2 FQGNSA. There are 15 residues in the CDR3. CDR3 sequence (DNA): TGTGCCAGCAGCTTATCTCGACAGTTGAACACTGAAGCTTTCTTT. This translates into CASSLSRQLNTEAFF.